Listed below are T cell receptor beta chains from one sample, sequenced in a study of Ad26.COV2.S vaccination and SARS-CoV-2 variants. Assay used: immunoSEQ multiplex PCR; TCRdb lists only in-frame clones, some missing. The sample contains around 250,000 clones, approximately 87% of which appear only once. The sample here was peripheral blood, taken in a trial of Ad26.COV2.S vaccine versus placebo. The source is a person between 18 and 65 years old who received the Ad26.COV2.S COVID-19 vaccine or a placebo. CDR3s include the opening cysteine and the closing phenylalanine or tryptophan. D genes are given only for firm matches. Clone size is stated in some rows and not others, as once, few, many or a class when expanded.

DNA	CDR3	length	D	V	J	size
TGTGCCAGCAGTTTATCCAGGGGCGGAAACACCATATATTTT	CASSLSRGGNTIYF	14	NA	TRBV27	TRBJ1-3	NA
TGTGCCAGCAGCAATACAGGGGGTAAAAGCTATGGCTACACCTTC	CASSNTGGKSYGYTF	15	TRBD1	TRBV7-9	TRBJ1-2	NA
TGTGCCAGCAGCTCCCTAGCGGGGGAAAAAGAGACCCAGTACTTC	CASSSLAGEKETQYF	15	TRBD2	TRBV7-8	TRBJ2-5	NA
TGCGCCAGCACCGTGGGGGGGACGTCTAATGAAAAACTGTTTTTT	CASTVGGTSNEKLFF	15	NA	TRBV5-1	TRBJ1-4	NA
TGTGCCAGCAGTTCCGGGACGGTAAAAGAGACCCAGTACTTC	CASSSGTVKETQYF	14	NA	TRBV28	TRBJ2-5	NA
TGTGCCAGCAGGGCCGACAGGGTAGAATCACCCCTCCACTTT	CASRADRVESPLHF	14	TRBD1	TRBV6-5	TRBJ1-6	NA
TGTGCCAGCAGCTTACACCAGGACACTGAAGCTTTCTTT	CASSLHQDTEAFF	13	NA	TRBV7-3	TRBJ1-1	NA
TGTGCCAGCAGTCGTGCCGCGACTAGCTCCCACGAGCAGTACTTC	CASSRAATSSHEQYF	15	TRBD2	TRBV28	TRBJ2-7	once
TGTGCCAGCAGCCGCCGTCCCGGGACGGTTTCGGGTCAGCCCCAGCATTTT	CASSRRPGTVSGQPQHF	17	NA	TRBV5-6	TRBJ1-5	few
TGTGCCAGTAGTACTAAGGACAGAAGTACCAGCGAGCAGTACTTC	CASSTKDRSTSEQYF	15	NA	TRBV19	TRBJ2-7	NA
TGTGCCAGCAGTGACGCGGGGGGGGGCACAGATACGCAGTATTTT	CASSDAGGGTDTQYF	15	TRBD2	TRBV2	TRBJ2-3	NA
TGTGCCAGCAGCTTAACTCAGGGGGGCTCCTACGAGCAGTACTTC	CASSLTQGGSYEQYF	15	NA	TRBV7-2	TRBJ2-7	once
TGTGCCAGTAGTATCCAACTAGCGGGAGGTGCCTACGAGCAGTACTTC	CASSIQLAGGAYEQYF	16	TRBD2	TRBV19	TRBJ2-7	NA
TGTGCCAGCAGCCAGACGACGACAGGGGAAGCTTTCTTT	CASSQTTTGEAFF	13	TRBD1	TRBV7-9	TRBJ1-1	NA
TGTGCCAGCAGACCAGGGTCGGTAAACACCGGGGAGCTGTTTTTT	CASRPGSVNTGELFF	15	NA	TRBV11-2	TRBJ2-2	NA
TGTGCCAGTAGCGCCCGGACAGCTGCGAACACCGGGGAGCTGTTTTTT	CASSARTAANTGELFF	16	NA	TRBV19	TRBJ2-2	once
TGTGCCAGCAGCTACTACAGGGAGGATCAGCCCCAGCATTTT	CASSYYREDQPQHF	14	NA	TRBV7-2	TRBJ1-5	NA
TGTGCCAGCAGTCCCTGGACAGGTGAAGCTTTCTTT	CASSPWTGEAFF	12	TRBD1	TRBV28	TRBJ1-1	NA
TGTGCCAGCAGCCGGGCGAGGCAGGAGCAGTACTTC	CASSRARQEQYF	12	NA	TRBV3-1/TRBV3-2	TRBJ2-7	few
TGTGCCAGCAGCAAAGGGATCGGGCCTAAGCTCAAATACACCTTC	CASSKGIGPKLKYTF	15	NA	TRBV21-1	TRBJ1-2	NA
TGTGCCAGCTCACCCGGGCCCTATGGCTACACCTTC	CASSPGPYGYTF	12	NA	TRBV18	TRBJ1-2	NA
TGCGCCAGCAGCTTGGCCTTAGCGGGGTATGATGAGCAGTTCTTC	CASSLALAGYDEQFF	15	TRBD2	TRBV5-1	TRBJ2-1	NA
TGTGCCAGCTTTTCGATTATGTTTGACGGAAGGTATGGCTACACCTTC	CASFSIMFDGRYGYTF	16	NA	TRBV7-2	TRBJ1-2	NA